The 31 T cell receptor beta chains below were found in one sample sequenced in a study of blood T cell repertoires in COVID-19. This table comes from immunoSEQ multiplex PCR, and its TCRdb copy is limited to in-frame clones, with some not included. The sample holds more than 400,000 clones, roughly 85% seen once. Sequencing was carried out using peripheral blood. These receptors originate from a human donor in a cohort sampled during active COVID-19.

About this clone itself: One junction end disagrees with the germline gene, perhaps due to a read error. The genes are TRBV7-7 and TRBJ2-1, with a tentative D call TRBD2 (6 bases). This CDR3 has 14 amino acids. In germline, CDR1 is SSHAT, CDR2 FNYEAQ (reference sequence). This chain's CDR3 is CASSPTAGGNEQFF. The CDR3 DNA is TGTGCTAGCAGTCCCACCGCCGGGGGCAATGAGCAGTTCTTC.

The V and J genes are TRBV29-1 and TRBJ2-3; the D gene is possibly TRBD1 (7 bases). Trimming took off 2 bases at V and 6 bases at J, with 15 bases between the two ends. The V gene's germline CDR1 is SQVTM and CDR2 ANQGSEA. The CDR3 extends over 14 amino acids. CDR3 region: CSVELSRGVDTQYF. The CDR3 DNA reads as TGCAGCGTTGAATTGAGCAGGGGGGTGGATACGCAGTATTTT.

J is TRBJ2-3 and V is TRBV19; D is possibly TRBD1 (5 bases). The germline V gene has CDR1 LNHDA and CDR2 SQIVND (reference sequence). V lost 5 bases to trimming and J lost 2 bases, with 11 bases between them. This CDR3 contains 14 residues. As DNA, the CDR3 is TGTGCCAGTAGTCTGCTGACAGCCACAGATACGCAGTATTTT. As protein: CASSLLTATDTQYF. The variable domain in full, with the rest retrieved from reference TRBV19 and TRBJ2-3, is DGGITQSPKYLFRKEGQNVTLSCEQNLNHDAMYWYRQDPGQGLRLIYYSQIVNDFQKGDIAEGYSVSREKKESFPLTVTSAQKNPTAFYLCASSLLTATDTQYFGPGTRLTVL.

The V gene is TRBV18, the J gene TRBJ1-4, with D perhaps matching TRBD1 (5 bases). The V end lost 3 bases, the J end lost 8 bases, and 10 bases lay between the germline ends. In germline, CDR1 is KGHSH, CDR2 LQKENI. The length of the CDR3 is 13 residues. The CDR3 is CASSPGLAEKLFF. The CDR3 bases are TGTGCCAGCTCACCGGGGCTAGCGGAAAAACTGTTTTTT.

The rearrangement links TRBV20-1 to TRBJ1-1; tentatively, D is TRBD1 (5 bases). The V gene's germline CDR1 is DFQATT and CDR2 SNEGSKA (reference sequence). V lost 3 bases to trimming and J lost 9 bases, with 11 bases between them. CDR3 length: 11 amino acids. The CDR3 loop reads CSASHGTQAFF. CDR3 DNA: TGCAGTGCTAGTCACGGGACTCAAGCTTTCTTT.

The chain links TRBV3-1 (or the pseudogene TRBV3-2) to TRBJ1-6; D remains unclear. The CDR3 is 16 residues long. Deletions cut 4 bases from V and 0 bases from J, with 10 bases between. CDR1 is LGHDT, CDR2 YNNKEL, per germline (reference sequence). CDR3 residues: CASSPLTSSYNSPLHF. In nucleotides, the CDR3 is TGTGCCAGCAGCCCTCTCACGAGCTCCTATAATTCACCCCTCCACTTT.

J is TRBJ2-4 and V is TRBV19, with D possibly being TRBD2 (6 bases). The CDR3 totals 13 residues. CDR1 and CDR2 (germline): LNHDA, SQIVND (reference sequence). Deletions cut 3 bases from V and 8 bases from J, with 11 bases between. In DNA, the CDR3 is TGTGCCAGTAGTATGCGGGAAGGGTACATTCAGTACTTC. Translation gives CASSMREGYIQYF. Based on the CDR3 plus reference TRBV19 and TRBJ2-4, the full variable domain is DGGITQSPKYLFRKEGQNVTLSCEQNLNHDAMYWYRQDPGQGLRLIYYSQIVNDFQKGDIAEGYSVSREKKESFPLTVTSAQKNPTAFYLCASSMREGYIQYFGAGTRLSVL.

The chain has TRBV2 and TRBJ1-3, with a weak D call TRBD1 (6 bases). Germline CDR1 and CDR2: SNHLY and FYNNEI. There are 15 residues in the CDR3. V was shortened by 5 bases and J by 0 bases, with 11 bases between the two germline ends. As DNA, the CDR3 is TGTGCCAGCAGTCCCACAGGGTTCTCTGGAAACACCATATATTTT. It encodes CASSPTGFSGNTIYF. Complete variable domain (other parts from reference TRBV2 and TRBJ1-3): EPEVTQTPSHQVTQMGQEVILRCVPISNHLYFYWYRQILGQKVEFLVSFYNNEISEKSEIFDDQFSVERPDGSNFTLKIRSTKLEDSAMYFCASSPTGFSGNTIYFGEGSWLTVV.

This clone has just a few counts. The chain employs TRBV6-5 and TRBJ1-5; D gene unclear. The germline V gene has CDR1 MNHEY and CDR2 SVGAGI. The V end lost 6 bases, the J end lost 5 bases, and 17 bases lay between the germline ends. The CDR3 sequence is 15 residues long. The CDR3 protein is CASRGWGVGYQPQHF. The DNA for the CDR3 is TGTGCCAGCAGGGGTTGGGGAGTAGGTTATCAGCCCCAGCATTTT.

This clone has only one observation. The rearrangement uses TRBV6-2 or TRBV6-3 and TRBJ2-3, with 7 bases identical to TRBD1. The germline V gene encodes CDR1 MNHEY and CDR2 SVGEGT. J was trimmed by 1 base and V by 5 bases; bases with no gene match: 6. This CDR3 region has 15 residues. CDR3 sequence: CASSPDREGTDTQYF. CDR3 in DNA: TGTGCCAGCAGTCCCGACAGGGAAGGCACAGATACGCAGTATTTT.

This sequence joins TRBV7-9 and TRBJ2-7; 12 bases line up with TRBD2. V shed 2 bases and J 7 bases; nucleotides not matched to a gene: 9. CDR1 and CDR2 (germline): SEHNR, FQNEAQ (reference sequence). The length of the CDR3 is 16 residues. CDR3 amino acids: CASSLLLAGGQGEQYF. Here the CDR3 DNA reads TGTGCCAGCAGCTTATTACTAGCGGGAGGCCAGGGAGAGCAGTACTTC.

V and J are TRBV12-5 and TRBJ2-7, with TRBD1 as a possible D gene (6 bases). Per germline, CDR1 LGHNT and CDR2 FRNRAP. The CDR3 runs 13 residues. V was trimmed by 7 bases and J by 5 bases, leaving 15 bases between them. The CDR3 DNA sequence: TGTGCTAGTGCCCCAGGACAGCCGCACGAGCAGTACTTC. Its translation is CASAPGQPHEQYF.

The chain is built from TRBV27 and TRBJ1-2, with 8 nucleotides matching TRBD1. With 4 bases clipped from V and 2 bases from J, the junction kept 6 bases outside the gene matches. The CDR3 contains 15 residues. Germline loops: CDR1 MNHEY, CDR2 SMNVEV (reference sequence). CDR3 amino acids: CASSSTRTGNYGYTF. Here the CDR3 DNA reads TGTGCCAGCAGTTCCACTAGGACAGGGAACTATGGCTACACCTTC.

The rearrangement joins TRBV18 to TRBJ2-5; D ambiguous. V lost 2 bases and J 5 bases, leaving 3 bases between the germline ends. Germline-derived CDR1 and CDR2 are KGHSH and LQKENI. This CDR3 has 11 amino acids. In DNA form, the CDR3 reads TGTGCCAGCTCACCAAGCGAGACCCAGTACTTC. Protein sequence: CASSPSETQYF.

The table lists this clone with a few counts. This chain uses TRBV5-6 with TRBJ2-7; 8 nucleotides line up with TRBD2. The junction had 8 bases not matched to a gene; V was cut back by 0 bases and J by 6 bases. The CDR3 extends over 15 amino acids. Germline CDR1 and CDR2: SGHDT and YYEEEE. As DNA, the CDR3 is TGTGCCAGCAGCTTGGGGTTAGCGGGACTCCCCGAGCAGTACTTC. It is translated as CASSLGLAGLPEQYF.

In DNA, the CDR3 is TGTGCTTCTAGCGGGCAGGGTAAATACACAGATACGCAGTATTTT. Amino acids: CASSGQGKYTDTQYF. The chain combines TRBV12-5 with TRBJ2-3, with 8 bases fitting TRBD2. Germline values: CDR1 LGHNT, CDR2 FRNRAP. The CDR3 is 15 residues long. The junction had 12 bases not matched to a gene; V was cut back by 11 bases and J by 2 bases.

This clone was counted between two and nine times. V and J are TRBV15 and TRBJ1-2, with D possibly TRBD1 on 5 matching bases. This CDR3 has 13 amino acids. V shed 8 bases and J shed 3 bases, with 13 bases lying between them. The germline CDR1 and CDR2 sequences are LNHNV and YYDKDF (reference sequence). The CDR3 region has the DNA TGTGCCACCGGGGGGGGAGCCCACTATGGCTACACCTTC. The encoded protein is CATGGGAHYGYTF.

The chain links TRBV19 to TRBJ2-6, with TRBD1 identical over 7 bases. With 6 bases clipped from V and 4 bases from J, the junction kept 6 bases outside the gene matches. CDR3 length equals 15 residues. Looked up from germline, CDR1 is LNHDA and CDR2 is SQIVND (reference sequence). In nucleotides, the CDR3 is TGTGCCAGTAGCCTACAGGGGACCGGGGCCAACGTCCTGACTTTC. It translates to CASSLQGTGANVLTF. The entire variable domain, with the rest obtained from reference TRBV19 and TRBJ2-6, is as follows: DGGITQSPKYLFRKEGQNVTLSCEQNLNHDAMYWYRQDPGQGLRLIYYSQIVNDFQKGDIAEGYSVSREKKESFPLTVTSAQKNPTAFYLCASSLQGTGANVLTFGAGSRLTVL.

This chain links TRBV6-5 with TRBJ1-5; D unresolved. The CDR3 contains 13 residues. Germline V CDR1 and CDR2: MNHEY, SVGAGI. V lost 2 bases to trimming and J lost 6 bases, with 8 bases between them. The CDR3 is CASSYGGSQPQHF. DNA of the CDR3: TGTGCCAGCAGTTACGGAGGCAGTCAGCCCCAGCATTTT.

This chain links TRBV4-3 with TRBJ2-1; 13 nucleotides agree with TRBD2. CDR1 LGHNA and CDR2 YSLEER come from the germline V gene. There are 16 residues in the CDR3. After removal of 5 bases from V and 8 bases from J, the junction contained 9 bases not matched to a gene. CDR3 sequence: CASSDILAGGMHEQFF. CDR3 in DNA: TGCGCCAGCAGCGACATACTAGCGGGAGGGATGCATGAGCAGTTCTTC.

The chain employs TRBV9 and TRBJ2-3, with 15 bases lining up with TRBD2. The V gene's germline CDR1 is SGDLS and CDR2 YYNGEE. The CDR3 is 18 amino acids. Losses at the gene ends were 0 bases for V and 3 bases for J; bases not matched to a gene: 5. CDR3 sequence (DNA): TGTGCCAGCAGCGTAGAGGGGACTAGCGGGAGGAAAACAGATACGCAGTATTTT. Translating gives CASSVEGTSGRKTDTQYF.

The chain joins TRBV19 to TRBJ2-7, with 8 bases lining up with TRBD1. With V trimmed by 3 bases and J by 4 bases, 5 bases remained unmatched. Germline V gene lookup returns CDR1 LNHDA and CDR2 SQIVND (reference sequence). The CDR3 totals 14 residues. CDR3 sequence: CASSITGGGYEQYF. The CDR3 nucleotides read TGTGCCAGTAGTATCACAGGGGGAGGATACGAGCAGTACTTC. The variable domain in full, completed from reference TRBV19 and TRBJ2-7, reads DGGITQSPKYLFRKEGQNVTLSCEQNLNHDAMYWYRQDPGQGLRLIYYSQIVNDFQKGDIAEGYSVSREKKESFPLTVTSAQKNPTAFYLCASSITGGGYEQYFGPGTRLTVT.

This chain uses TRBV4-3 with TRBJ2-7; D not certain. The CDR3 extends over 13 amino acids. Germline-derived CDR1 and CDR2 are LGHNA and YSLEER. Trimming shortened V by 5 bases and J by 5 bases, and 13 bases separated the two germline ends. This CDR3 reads CASSSSEWDEQYF. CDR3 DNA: TGCGCCAGCAGCTCTTCGGAGTGGGACGAGCAGTACTTC.

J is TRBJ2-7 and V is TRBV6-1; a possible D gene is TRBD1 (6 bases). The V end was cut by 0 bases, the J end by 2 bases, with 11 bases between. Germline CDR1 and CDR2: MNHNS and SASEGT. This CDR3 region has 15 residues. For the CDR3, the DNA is TGTGCCAGCAGTGAAGCAGGGGGTTATCCCTACGAGCAGTACTTC. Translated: CASSEAGGYPYEQYF.

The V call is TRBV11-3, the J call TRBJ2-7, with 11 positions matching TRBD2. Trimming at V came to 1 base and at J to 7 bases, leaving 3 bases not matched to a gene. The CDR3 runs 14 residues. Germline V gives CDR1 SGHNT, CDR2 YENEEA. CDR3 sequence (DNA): TGTGCCAGCAGCTTAGGGGGACTAGCGGAGGAGCAGTACTTC. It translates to CASSLGGLAEEQYF.

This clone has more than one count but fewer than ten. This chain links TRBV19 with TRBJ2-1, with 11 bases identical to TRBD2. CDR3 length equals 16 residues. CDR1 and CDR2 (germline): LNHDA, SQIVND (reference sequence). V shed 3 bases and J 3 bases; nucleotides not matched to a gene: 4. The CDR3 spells CASSMALAGGYNEQFF. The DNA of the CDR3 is TGTGCCAGTAGTATGGCTCTAGCGGGAGGCTACAATGAGCAGTTCTTC.

DNA for the CDR3: TGTGCCAGCGGACGGGGAGTTTCCTACGAGCAGTACTTC. Protein: CASGRGVSYEQYF. The J gene is TRBJ2-7, the V gene TRBV6-5; D is possibly TRBD2 (5 bases). The germline V gene has CDR1 MNHEY and CDR2 SVGAGI. The CDR3 runs to 13 residues. V lost 8 bases to trimming and J lost 1 base, with 12 bases between them.

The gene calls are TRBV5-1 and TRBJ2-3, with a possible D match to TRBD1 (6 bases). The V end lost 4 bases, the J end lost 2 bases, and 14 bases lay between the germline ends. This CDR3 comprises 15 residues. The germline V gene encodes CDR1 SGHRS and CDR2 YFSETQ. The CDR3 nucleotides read TGCGCCAGCAGCACAGCTCAGGGGCTCACAGATACGCAGTATTTT. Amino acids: CASSTAQGLTDTQYF.

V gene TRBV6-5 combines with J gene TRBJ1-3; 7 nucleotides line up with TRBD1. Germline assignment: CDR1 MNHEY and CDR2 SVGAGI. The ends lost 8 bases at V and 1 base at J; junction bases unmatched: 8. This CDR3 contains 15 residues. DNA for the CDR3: TGTGCCAGCGGACGACAGGGTACATCTGGAAACACCATATATTTT. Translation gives CASGRQGTSGNTIYF.

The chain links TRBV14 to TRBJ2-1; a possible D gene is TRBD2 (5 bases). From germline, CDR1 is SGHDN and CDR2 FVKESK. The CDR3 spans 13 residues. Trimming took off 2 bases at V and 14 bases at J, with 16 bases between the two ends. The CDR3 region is CASSQQPASRKFF. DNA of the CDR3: TGTGCCAGCAGCCAACAACCCGCTAGCCGTAAGTTCTTC.

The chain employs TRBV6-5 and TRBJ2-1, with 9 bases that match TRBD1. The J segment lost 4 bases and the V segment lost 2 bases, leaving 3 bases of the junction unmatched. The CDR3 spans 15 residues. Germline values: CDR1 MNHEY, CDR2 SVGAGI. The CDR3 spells CASSYDRGEYNEQFF. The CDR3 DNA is TGTGCCAGCAGTTACGACAGGGGGGAGTACAATGAGCAGTTCTTC.